These T cell receptor beta chains were read from a single sample in a study of blood T cell repertoires in COVID-19. Only in-frame clones appear in the TCRdb table, and some are missing; sequencing was by immunoSEQ multiplex PCR. The sample yields about 52,000 clones, approximately 89% seen once. The sequenced sample was peripheral blood. The receptors were sampled from a human donor in a cohort sampled during active COVID-19. The CDR3 runs from the conserved cysteine through the conserved F or W. A D gene is named only where the DNA matches it firmly. Clone size is given for some rows only: seen once, a few or many times, or a class if the clone is expanded.

v_call	j_call	d_call	clone_size	cdr3_nt	cdr3_aa
TRBV6-1	TRBJ2-4	-	-	TGTGCCAGCAGTGAAGCGCGGGGAAACATTCAGTACTTC	CASSEARGNIQYF
TRBV6-1	TRBJ1-4	-	once	TGTGCCAGCAGTGAAGGGCAGTTAAAACTGTTTTTT	CASSEGQLKLFF
TRBV25-1	TRBJ2-7	TRBD2	-	TGTGCCAGCAGTGACTCCGGACTAGCGGGAGGAGGAGACGAGCAGTACTTC	CASSDSGLAGGGDEQYF
TRBV20-1	TRBJ1-1	-	-	TGCAGCGAAGCGGGGACCCTTGGGGCTTTCTTT	CSEAGTLGAFF
TRBV6-5	TRBJ2-1	TRBD2	-	TGTGCCAGCAATCGGGGACTAGCAAGGTTAGGTGAGCAGTTCTTC	CASNRGLARLGEQFF
TRBV4-2	TRBJ1-2	-	-	TGTGCCAGCAGCCAAGGGTCAGATAACTATGGCTACACCTTC	CASSQGSDNYGYTF
TRBV2	TRBJ1-5	-	-	TGTGCCAGCCGTTCAGAGACTAATAGCAATCAGCCCCAGCATTTT	CASRSETNSNQPQHF
TRBV5-1	TRBJ2-1	TRBD2	-	TGCGCCAGCAGGGTCCTGGGGACTAGCAGCCATGAGCAGTTCTTC	CASRVLGTSSHEQFF
TRBV25-1	TRBJ1-5	TRBD1	few	TGTGCCAGCAGTGAATCAGACAGGGAGGTAGGGCCCCAGCATTTT	CASSESDREVGPQHF
TRBV3-1/TRBV3-2	TRBJ2-7	TRBD2	-	TGTGCCAGCAGCCAGGGGGGGACTAGCGGGACTTACGAGCAGTACTTC	CASSQGGTSGTYEQYF
TRBV7-9	TRBJ2-7	-	-	TGTGCCAGCAGCTTACGGCGGGGGCCAGGAACGGGCGACGAGCAGTACTTC	CASSLRRGPGTGDEQYF
TRBV6-5	TRBJ2-3	TRBD2	-	TGTGCCAACTCACCGGGACTATCCACAGATACGCAGTATTTT	CANSPGLSTDTQYF
TRBV6-1	TRBJ1-6	-	-	TGTGCCAGCAGTGAATCGTATTCACCCCTCCACTTT	CASSESYSPLHF
TRBV30	TRBJ1-3	TRBD1	-	TGTGCCTGGAGTGGACAGGGGCCCTCTGGAAACACCATATATTTT	CAWSGQGPSGNTIYF
TRBV27	TRBJ1-1	TRBD1	-	TGTGCCAGCAGATCAGGGGGGAAACTGGGAAATCCTGAAGCTTTCTTT	CASRSGGKLGNPEAFF
TRBV10-3	TRBJ1-2	-	-	TGTGCCATCAGTGACCCACAGGGAGCTAATGGCTACACCTTC	CAISDPQGANGYTF
TRBV7-3	TRBJ2-7	TRBD1	-	TGTGCCAGCAGCTTACGCTTACAGGGGATCGCCGAGCAGTACTTC	CASSLRLQGIAEQYF
TRBV5-4	TRBJ2-7	TRBD2	-	TGTGCCAGCAGCTTAGAGGGACTAGCGGGAAGTCAGCAGTACTTC	CASSLEGLAGSQQYF
TRBV6-6	TRBJ2-5	-	-	TGTGCCAGCATGAGGACAGTTGAAGAGACCCAGTACTTC	CASMRTVEETQYF
TRBV10-3	TRBJ2-3	-	-	TGTGCCATCAGCCCAACCAGGGGCACAGATACGCAGTATTTT	CAISPTRGTDTQYF
TRBV29-1	TRBJ2-3	TRBD2	-	TGCAGCGTTGGTTCTGCGGGAGACGGAGATACGCAGTATTTT	CSVGSAGDGDTQYF
TRBV20-1	TRBJ2-7	-	-	TGCAAAGGACAAGCAGGCTACGAGCAGTACTTC	CKGQAGYEQYF